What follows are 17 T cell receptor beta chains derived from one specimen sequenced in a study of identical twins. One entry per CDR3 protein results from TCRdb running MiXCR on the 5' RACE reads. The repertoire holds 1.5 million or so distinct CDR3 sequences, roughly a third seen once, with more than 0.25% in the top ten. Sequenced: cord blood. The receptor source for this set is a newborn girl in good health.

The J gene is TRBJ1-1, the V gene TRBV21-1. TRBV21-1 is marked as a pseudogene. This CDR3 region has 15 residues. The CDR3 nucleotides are TGTGCCAGCAGCACGGGAGGGGGAAGTACCGCTGAAGCTTTCTTT. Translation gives CASSTGGGSTAEAFF.

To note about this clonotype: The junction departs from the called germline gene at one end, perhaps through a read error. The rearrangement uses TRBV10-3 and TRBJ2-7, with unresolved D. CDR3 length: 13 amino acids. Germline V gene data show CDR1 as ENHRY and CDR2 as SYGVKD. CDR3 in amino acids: CVISESTFGEQYF. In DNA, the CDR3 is TGTGTCATCAGTGAGTCCACTTTCGGCGAGCAGTACTTC.

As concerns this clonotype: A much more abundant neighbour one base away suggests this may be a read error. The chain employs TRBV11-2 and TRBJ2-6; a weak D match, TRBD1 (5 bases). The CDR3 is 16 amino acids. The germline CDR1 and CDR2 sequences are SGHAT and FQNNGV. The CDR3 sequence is CASSSNGLSGASVLTF. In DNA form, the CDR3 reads TGTGCCAGCAGCTCCAACGGCCTCTCTGGGGCCAGCGTCCTGACTTTC.

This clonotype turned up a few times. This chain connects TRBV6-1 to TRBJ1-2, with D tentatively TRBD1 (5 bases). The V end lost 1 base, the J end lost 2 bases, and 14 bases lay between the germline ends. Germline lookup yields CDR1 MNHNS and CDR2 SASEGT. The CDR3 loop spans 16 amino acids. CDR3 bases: TGTGCCAGCAGTGAAGGGGAAAGGGGCCGAAACTATGGCTACACCTTC. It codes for CASSEGERGRNYGYTF.

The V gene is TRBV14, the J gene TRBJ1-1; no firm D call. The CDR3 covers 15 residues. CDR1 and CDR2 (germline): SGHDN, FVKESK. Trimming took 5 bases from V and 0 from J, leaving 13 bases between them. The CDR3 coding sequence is TGTGCCAGCAGCAGAAATCGGGTCTTGAACACTGAAGCTTTCTTT. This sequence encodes CASSRNRVLNTEAFF.

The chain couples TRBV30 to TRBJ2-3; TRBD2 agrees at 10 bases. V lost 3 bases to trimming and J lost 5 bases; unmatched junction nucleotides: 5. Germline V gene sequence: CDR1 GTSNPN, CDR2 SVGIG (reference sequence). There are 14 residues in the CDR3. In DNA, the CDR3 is TGTGCCTGGAGCCCGGGACTAGCGAAAGATACGCAGTATTTT. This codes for CAWSPGLAKDTQYF.

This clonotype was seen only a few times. The CDR3 DNA follows: TGTGCCAGCCAGTTTTCGGGATCAGGGAGCTATGGCTACACCTTC. It is translated as CASQFSGSGSYGYTF. The chain is built from TRBV28 and TRBJ1-2; the D gene is possibly TRBD1 (5 bases). V was pared by 8 bases and J by 4 bases, with 20 bases between. Germline CDR1 is MDHEN and CDR2 is SYDVKM. The CDR3 consists of 15 residues.

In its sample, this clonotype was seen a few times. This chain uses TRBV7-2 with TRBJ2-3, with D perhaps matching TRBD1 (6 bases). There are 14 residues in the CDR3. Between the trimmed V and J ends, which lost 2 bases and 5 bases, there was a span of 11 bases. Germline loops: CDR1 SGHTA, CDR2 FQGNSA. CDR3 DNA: TGTGCCAGCAGCTTACAGGGGCCGGGAGATACGCAGTATTTT. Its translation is CASSLQGPGDTQYF.

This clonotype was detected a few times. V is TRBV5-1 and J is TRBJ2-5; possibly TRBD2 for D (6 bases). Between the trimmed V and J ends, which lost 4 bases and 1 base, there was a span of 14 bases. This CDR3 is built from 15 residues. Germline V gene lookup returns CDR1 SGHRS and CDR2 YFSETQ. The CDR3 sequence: CASSLNRRAQETQYF. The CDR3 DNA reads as TGCGCCAGCAGCCTGAACAGGAGGGCCCAAGAGACCCAGTACTTC.

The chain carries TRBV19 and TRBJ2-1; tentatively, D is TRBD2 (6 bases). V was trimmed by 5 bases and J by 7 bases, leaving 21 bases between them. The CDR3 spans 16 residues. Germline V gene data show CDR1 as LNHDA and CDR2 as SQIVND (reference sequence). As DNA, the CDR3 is TGTGCCAGTAGTTACCGTCTAGCGTCCCAGGGAAATGAGCAGTTCTTC. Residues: CASSYRLASQGNEQFF.

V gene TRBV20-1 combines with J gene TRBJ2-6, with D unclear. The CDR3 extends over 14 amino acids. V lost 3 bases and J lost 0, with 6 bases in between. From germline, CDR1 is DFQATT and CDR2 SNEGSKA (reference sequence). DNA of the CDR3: TGCAGTGCTAGCCGTGGCTCTGGGGCCAACGTCCTGACTTTC. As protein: CSASRGSGANVLTF.

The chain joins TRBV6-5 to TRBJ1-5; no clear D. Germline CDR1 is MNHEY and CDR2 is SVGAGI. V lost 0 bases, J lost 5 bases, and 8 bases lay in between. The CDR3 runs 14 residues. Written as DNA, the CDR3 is TGTGCCAGCAGTTACTCGGCACACGATCAGCCCCAGCATTTT. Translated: CASSYSAHDQPQHF.

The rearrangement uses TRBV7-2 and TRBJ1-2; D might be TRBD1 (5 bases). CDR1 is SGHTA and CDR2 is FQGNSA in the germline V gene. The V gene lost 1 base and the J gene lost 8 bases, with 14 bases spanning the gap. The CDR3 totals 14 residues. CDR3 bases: TGTGCCAGCAGCTTAGGGGGGAGCCTGTTGGGCTACACCTTC. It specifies CASSLGGSLLGYTF.

The CDR3, as DNA: TGTGCCAGCAGCCAAGGGGGGGGCTCACATACGCAGTATTTT. This sequence encodes CASSQGGGSHTQYF. J is TRBJ2-3 and V is TRBV3-1; D might be TRBD2 (7 bases). Per germline, CDR1 LGHDT and CDR2 YNNKEL (reference sequence). The CDR3 is 14 amino acids. Trimming stripped 1 base from V and 7 bases from J, with 12 bases between.

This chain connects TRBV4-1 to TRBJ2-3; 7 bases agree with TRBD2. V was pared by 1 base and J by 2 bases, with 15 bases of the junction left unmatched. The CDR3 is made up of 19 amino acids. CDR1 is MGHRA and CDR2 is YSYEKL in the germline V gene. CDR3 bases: TGCGCCAGCAGCCAAGTATGGGCTACTAGCGTACGATACACAGATACGCAGTATTTT. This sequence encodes CASSQVWATSVRYTDTQYF.

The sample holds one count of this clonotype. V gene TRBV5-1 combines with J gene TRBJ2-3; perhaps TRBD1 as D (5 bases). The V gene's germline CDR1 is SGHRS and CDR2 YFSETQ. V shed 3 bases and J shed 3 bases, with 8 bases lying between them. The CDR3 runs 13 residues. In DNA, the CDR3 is TGCGCCAGCAGCTCCCGACAGACAGATACGCAGTATTTT. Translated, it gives CASSSRQTDTQYF.

DNA of the CDR3: TGCAGTGCTAGAGTCCGGCCCAGCAATCAGCCCCAGCATTTT. It specifies CSARVRPSNQPQHF. This rearrangement joins TRBV20-1 to TRBJ1-5; no clear D. Trimming removed 1 base from V and 1 base from J, with 8 bases in between. The CDR3 totals 14 residues. Germline CDR1 DFQATT, CDR2 SNEGSKA (reference sequence).